This T cell receptor beta chain was recorded in a study of shared clonotypes between healthy human individuals. The protocol was immunoSEQ multiplex PCR, while the TCRdb copy is restricted to in-frame clones and leaves out a portion. The sample consists of 2 million to 2.5 million clones, approximately 95% of them appearing once. Germline lookup yields CDR1 MDHEN and CDR2 SYDVKM. The CDR3 covers 13 residues. Between the trimmed V and J ends, which lost 3 bases and 9 bases, there was a span of 12 bases. Only a few counts were recorded for this clone. Input material: naive CD4+ T cells from PBMCs. Subset given: CD45RA+ positively selected. The source of this sequence is a man in his late teens or twenties in good health. Some clones in this sample may be carry-over from other donors' samples. The chain joins TRBV28 to TRBJ1-5; D is ambiguous. The CDR3 spells CASSLGSLWPQHF. In nucleotides, the CDR3 is TGTGCCAGCAGTTTGGGCTCCCTTTGGCCCCAGCATTTT. Based on the CDR3 plus reference TRBV28 and TRBJ1-5, the full variable domain is DVKVTQSSRYLVKRTGEKVFLECVQDMDHENMFWYRQDPGLGLRLIYFSYDVKMKEKGDIPEGYSVSREKKERFSLILESASTNQTSMYLCASSLGSLWPQHFGDGTRLSIL.